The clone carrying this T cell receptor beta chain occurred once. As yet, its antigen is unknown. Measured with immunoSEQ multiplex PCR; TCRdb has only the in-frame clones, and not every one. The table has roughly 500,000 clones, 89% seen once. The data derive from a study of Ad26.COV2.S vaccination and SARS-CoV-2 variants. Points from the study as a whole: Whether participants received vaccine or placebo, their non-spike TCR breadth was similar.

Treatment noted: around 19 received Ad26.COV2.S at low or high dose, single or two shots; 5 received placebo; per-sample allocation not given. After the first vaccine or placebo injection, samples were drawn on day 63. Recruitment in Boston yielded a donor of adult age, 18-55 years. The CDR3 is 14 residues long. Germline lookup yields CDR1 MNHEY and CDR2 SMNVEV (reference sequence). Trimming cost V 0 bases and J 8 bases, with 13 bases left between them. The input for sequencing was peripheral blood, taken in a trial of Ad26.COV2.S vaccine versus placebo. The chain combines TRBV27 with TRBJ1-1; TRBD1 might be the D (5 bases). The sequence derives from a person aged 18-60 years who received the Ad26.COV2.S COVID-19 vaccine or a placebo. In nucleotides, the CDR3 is TGTGCCAGCAGTTTATCCTCTTCTTGGGACGAAGCTTTCTTT. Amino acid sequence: CASSLSSSWDEAFF.